This TCR beta chain was recorded in a study of Graves' ophthalmopathy and Graves' hyperthyroidism. Whole-study findings and limits: Detected in blood as well were most expanded thyroid clonotypes with frequency above 0.001.

Germline V gene sequence: CDR1 DFQATT, CDR2 SNEGSKA (reference sequence). The CDR3 sequence is 13 residues long. Between the trimmed V and J ends, which lost 3 bases and 5 bases, there was a span of 11 bases. Transcripts of RNA were the source for amplifying TCR beta CDR3 regions. A first-round RT-PCR used HTBI primers, followed by a second-round multiplex PCR. A single record per CDR3 protein comes from TCRdb applying MiXCR to the multiplex PCR reads. This table holds almost 40,000 distinct CDR3 sequences, roughly 49% found once. About this clonotype itself: The target antigen is unknown.

The TCR originated in an adult woman with stable Graves' hyperthyroidism. Specimen: peripheral blood. The rearrangement joins TRBV20-1 to TRBJ1-5; D is possibly TRBD1 (5 bases). This chain's CDR3 is CSARRGVHQPQHF. In nucleotides, the CDR3 is TGCAGTGCTAGGAGAGGGGTCCATCAGCCCCAGCATTTT.